This T cell receptor (beta chain) stems from a study of blood T cell repertoires in COVID-19. The CDR3 runs to 15 residues. V was pared by 4 bases and J by 2 bases, with 14 bases between. Germline assignment: CDR1 SGHDT and CDR2 YYEEEE. Only in-frame clones appear in the TCRdb table, and some are missing; sequencing was by immunoSEQ multiplex PCR. Altogether tens of thousands of clones are present, roughly 90% being singletons, with the ten largest covering 1.5% to 2%. The chain recombines TRBV5-6 with TRBJ2-3; D remains unclear. The sequence came from a human donor in a cohort sampled during active COVID-19. Sample: peripheral blood. CDR3 sequence: CASSLLSWNTDTQYF. CDR3 nucleotides: TGTGCCAGCAGCCTACTTAGCTGGAACACAGATACGCAGTATTTT.